The TCR beta chain under discussion was sequenced for a study of cytomegalovirus exposure and HLA in healthy donors. Study information: From donors who were HLA-typed, an early data release held approximately 91 million unique TCRs. Study results and limitations: Later analysis showed most CMV-associated TCR beta chains appearing HLA-restricted. TRBV6-2, TRBV6-3 and some other V segments were unresolvable in 87-base-pair reads.

The study ran its PCR with 60 Vbeta and 13 Jbeta primers. Original analysis: Roughly 12 million shared chains were among around 78 million unique TCR beta chains counted in a later analysis. Some clones are missing from TCRdb's copy, which holds only in-frame ones; the method was immunoSEQ multiplex PCR. V and J calls and clone size are those listed in that table; D and trimming were worked out from the DNA. The sample consists of roughly 150,000 clones, 85% of them appearing once. As regards this clone: Its target is not known.

The V gene lost 8 bases and the J gene lost 8 bases, with 12 bases spanning the gap. The CDR3 runs 11 residues. The V gene's germline CDR1 is ENHRY and CDR2 SYGVKD. The source of this sequence is a boy younger than 10 in good health and CMV-seronegative. Sequenced: PBMCs. The chain has TRBV10-3 and TRBJ1-1; no reliable D call. The CDR3 nucleotides are TGTGCCATCGGGGAGACCACCGAAGCTTTCTTT. Encoded protein: CAIGETTEAFF.